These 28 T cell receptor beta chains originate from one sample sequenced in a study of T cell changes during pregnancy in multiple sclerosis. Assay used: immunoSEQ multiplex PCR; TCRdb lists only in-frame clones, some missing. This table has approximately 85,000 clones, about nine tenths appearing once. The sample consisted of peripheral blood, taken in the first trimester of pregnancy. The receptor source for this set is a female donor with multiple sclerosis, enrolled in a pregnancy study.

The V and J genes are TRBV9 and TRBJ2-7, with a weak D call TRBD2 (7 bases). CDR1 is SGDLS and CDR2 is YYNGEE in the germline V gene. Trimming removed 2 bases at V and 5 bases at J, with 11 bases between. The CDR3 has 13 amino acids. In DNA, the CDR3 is TGTGCCAGCAGCGTGGGGGGGCCCGACGAGCAGTACTTC. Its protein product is CASSVGGPDEQYF.

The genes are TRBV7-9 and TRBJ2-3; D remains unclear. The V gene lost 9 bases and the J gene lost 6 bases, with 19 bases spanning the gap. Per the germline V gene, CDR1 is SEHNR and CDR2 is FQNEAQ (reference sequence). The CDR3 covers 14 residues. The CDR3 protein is CASTATARLDTQYF. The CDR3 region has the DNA TGTGCCAGTACCGCGACCGCGAGGTTGGATACGCAGTATTTT. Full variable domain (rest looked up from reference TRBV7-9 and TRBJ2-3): DTGVSQNPRHKITKRGQNVTFRCDPISEHNRLYWYRQTLGQGPEFLTYFQNEAQLEKSRLLSDRFSAERPKGSFSTLEIQRTEQGDSAMYLCASTATARLDTQYFGPGTRLTVL.

CDR3 sequence: CASSLDRANYGYTF. The CDR3 nucleotides read TGTGCCAGCAGCTTGGACAGGGCTAACTATGGCTACACCTTC. The chain links TRBV5-4 to TRBJ1-2, with a tentative D call TRBD1 (6 bases). Trimming left V 0 bases short and J 0 bases short, with 6 bases between. In germline, CDR1 is SGHNT, CDR2 YYREEE (reference sequence). This CDR3 region has 14 residues.

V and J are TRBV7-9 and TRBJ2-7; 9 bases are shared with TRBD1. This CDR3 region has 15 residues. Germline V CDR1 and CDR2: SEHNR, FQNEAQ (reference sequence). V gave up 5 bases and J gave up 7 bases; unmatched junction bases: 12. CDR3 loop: CASSPGTGRLREQYF. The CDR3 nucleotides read TGTGCCAGCAGCCCTGGGACAGGGAGATTACGGGAGCAGTACTTC.

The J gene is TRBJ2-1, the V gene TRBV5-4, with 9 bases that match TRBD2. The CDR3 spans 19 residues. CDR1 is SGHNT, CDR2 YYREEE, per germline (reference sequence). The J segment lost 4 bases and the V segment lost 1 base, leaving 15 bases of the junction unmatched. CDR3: CASSLSSLLAGEGYNEQFF. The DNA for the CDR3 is TGTGCCAGCAGCTTGTCCTCTTTATTAGCGGGAGAGGGGTACAATGAGCAGTTCTTC.

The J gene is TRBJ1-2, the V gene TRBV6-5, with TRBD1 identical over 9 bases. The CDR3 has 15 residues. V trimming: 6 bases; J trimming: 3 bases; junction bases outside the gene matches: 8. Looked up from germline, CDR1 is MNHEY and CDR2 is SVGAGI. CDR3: CASRSARTGDYGYTF. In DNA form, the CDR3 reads TGTGCCAGCAGGAGTGCCCGGACAGGGGACTATGGCTACACCTTC.

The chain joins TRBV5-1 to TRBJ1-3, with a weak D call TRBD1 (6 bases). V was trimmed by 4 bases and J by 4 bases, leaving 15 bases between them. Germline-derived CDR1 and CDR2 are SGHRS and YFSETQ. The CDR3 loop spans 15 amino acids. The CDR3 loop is CASSLGQLKGNTIYF. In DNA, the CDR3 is TGCGCCAGCAGCCTCGGACAGTTGAAAGGAAACACCATATATTTT.

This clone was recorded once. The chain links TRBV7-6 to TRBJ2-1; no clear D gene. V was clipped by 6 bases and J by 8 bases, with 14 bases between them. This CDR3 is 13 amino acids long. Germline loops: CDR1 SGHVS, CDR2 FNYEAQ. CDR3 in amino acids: CASSRPDLDEQFF. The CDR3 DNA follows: TGTGCCAGCAGTCGTCCAGATCTAGATGAGCAGTTCTTC.

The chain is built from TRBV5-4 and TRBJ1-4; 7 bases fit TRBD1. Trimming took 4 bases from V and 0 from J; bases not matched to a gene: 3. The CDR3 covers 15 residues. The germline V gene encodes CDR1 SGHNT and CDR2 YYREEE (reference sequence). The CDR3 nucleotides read TGTGCCAGCAGCCTAACAGGGGCAACTAATGAAAAACTGTTTTTT. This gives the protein CASSLTGATNEKLFF.

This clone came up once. CDR3 sequence (DNA): TGTGCCAGCCGGAGCGGGGGATCCTACAATGAGCAGTTCTTC. Protein product: CASRSGGSYNEQFF. The chain uses TRBV7-9 and TRBJ2-1, with TRBD2 matching over 8 bases. Germline trimming cut 8 bases from V and 1 base from J; bases unmatched to any gene: 4. CDR1 and CDR2 from the germline V gene are SEHNR and FQNEAQ (reference sequence). The CDR3 covers 14 residues.

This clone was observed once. CDR3 amino acids: CASSKRTSLPYEQYF. The CDR3 coding sequence is TGTGCCAGCAGTAAGAGGACTAGCTTACCCTACGAGCAGTACTTC. V gene TRBV27 combines with J gene TRBJ2-7, with 8 bases fitting TRBD2. The CDR3 loop spans 15 amino acids. CDR1 MNHEY and CDR2 SMNVEV come from the germline V gene (reference sequence). V lost 5 bases and J lost 2; bases outside the gene matches: 8.

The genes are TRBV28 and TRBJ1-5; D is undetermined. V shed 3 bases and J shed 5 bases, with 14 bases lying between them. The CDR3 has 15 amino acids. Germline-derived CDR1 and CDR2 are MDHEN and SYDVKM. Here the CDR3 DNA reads TGTGCCAGCAGTTTCGGCCTCCGGAGGGATCAGCCCCAGCATTTT. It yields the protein CASSFGLRRDQPQHF.

Written as DNA, the CDR3 is TGTGCCAGCACCACGACAGGGGCCACGGACAATGAGCAGTTCTTC. Translation: CASTTTGATDNEQFF. This chain connects TRBV28 to TRBJ2-1, with 8 nucleotides matching TRBD1. The V gene end was trimmed by 7 bases and the J gene end by 5 bases; junction bases not matched to a gene: 10. This CDR3 has 15 residues. Per the germline V gene, CDR1 is MDHEN and CDR2 is SYDVKM.

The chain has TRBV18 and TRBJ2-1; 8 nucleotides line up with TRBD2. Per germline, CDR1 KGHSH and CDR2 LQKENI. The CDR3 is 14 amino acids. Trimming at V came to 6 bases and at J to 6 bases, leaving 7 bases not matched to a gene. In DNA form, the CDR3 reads TGTGCCAGCTCCCCGGGACTAGGTCTCAATGAGCAGTTCTTC. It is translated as CASSPGLGLNEQFF.

The DNA for the CDR3 is TGTGCCAGCAGCCGGGGGGGGTACAATGAGCAGTTCTTC. Protein sequence: CASSRGGYNEQFF. The chain joins TRBV7-6 to TRBJ2-1, with 8 bases identical to TRBD2. This CDR3 spans 13 amino acids. After removal of 5 bases from V and 4 bases from J, the junction contained 1 base not matched to a gene. Germline V CDR1 and CDR2: SGHVS, FNYEAQ.

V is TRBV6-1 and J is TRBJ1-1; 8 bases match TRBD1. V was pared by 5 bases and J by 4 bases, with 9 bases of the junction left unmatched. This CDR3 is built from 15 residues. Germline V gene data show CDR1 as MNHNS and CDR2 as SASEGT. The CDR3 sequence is CASSFFLGQGTEAFF. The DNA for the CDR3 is TGTGCCAGCAGTTTTTTCCTCGGACAGGGCACTGAAGCTTTCTTT.

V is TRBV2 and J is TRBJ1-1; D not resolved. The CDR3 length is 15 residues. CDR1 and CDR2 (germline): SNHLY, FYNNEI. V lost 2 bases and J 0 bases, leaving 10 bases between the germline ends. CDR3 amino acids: CASSETRPMNTEAFF. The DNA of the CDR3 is TGTGCCAGCAGTGAAACCAGGCCTATGAACACTGAAGCTTTCTTT.

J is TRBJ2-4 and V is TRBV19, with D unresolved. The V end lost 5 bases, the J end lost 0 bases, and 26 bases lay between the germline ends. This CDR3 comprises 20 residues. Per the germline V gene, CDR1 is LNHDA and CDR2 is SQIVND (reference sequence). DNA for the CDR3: TGTGCCAGTAGTGTTGAATGGAGTTTTGAAACAACTCTAGCCAAAAACATTCAGTACTTC. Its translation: CASSVEWSFETTLAKNIQYF.

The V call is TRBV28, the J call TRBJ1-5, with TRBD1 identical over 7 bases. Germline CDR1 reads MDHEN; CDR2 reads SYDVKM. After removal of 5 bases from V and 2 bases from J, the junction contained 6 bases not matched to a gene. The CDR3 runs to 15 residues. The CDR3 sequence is CASSPTGLRNQPQHF. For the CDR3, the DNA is TGTGCCAGCAGTCCGACAGGGCTGCGCAATCAGCCCCAGCATTTT.

Here the CDR3 DNA reads TGTGCCACCAGCAGAAGCGGGATCGACAATGAGCAGTTCTTC. It yields the protein CATSRSGIDNEQFF. J is TRBJ2-1 and V is TRBV15; TRBD2 matches at 7 bases. V shed 2 bases and J 5 bases; nucleotides not matched to a gene: 3. The CDR3 is 14 amino acids. Germline V gene data show CDR1 as LNHNV and CDR2 as YYDKDF (reference sequence). Looking up the rest from reference TRBV15 and TRBJ2-1 gives the full variable domain: DAMVIQNPRYQVTQFGKPVTLSCSQTLNHNVMYWYQQKSSQAPKLLFHYYDKDFNNEADTPDNFQSRRPNTSFCFLDIRSPGLGDTAMYLCATSRSGIDNEQFFGPGTRLTVL.

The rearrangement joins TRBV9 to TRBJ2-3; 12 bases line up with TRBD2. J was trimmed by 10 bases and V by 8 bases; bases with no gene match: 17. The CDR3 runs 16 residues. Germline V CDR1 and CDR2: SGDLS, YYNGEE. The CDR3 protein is CASGLTSGGSKSAQYF. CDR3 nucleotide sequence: TGTGCCAGTGGACTCACTAGCGGGGGGTCCAAAAGCGCGCAGTATTTT.

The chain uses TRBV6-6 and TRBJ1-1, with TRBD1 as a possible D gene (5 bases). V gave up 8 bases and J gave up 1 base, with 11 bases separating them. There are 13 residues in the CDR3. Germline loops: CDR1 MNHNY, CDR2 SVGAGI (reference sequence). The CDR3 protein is CASGHDPNTEAFF. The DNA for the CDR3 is TGTGCCAGCGGACACGACCCGAACACTGAAGCTTTCTTT.

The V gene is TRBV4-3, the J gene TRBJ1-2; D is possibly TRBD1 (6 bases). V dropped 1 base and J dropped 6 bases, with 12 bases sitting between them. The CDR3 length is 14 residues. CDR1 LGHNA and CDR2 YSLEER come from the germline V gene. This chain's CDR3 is CASSQVEGVNGYTF. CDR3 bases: TGCGCCAGCAGCCAAGTCGAGGGGGTGAATGGCTACACCTTC.

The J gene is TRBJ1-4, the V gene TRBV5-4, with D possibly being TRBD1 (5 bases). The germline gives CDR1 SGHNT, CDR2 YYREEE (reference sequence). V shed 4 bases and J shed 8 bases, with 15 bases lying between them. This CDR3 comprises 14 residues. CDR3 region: CASSVRGEGEKLFF. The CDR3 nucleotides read TGTGCCAGCAGCGTCCGGGGGGAGGGGGAAAAACTGTTTTTT.

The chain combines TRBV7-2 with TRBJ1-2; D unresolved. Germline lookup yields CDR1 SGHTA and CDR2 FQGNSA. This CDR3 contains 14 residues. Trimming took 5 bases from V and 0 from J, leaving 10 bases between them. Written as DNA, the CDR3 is TGTGCCAGCAGCCCCCTCGGAGCTAACTATGGCTACACCTTC. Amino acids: CASSPLGANYGYTF.

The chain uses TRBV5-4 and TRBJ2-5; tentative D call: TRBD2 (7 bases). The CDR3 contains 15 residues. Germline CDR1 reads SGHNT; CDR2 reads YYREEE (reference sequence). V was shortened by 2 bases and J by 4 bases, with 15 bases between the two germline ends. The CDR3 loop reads CASSLTGGPRETQYF. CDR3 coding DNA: TGTGCCAGCAGCTTAACGGGGGGCCCGCGAGAGACCCAGTACTTC.

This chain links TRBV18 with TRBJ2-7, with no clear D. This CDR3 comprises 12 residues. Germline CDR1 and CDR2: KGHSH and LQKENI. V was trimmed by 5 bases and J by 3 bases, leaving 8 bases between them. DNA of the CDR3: TGTGCCAGCTCAGCGGAGATCTACGAGCAGTACTTC. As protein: CASSAEIYEQYF.

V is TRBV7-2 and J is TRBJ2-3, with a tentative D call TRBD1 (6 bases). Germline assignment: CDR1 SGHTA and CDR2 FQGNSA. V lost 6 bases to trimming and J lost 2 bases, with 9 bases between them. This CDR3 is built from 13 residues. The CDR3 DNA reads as TGTGCCAGCAGGGGACACAACACAGATACGCAGTATTTT. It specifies CASRGHNTDTQYF.